This TCR beta chain was obtained from a study of T cells in Graves' hyperthyroidism and ophthalmopathy. RNA transcripts served as the template for amplifying TCR beta CDR3 regions. A first-round RT-PCR of the TCR CDR3 used the HTBI primer set. MiXCR, run by TCRdb on the multiplex PCR reads, gives a single entry per CDR3 protein. The sample includes fewer than 750,000 distinct CDR3 sequences, around 45% of them seen just once. The study defined stable Graves' hyperthyroidism as no ophthalmopathy progression within 18 months. The clonotype was recovered from a woman younger than 35 with Graves' hyperthyroidism. Sample: peripheral blood or thyroid tissue (not recorded which).

CDR3 nucleotide sequence: TGTGCCAGCATTCCACCGACGGGACAGGGAACCGATGGCTACACCTTC. Translation gives CASIPPTGQGTDGYTF. V gene TRBV2 combines with J gene TRBJ1-2, with 9 bases aligning to TRBD1. There are 16 residues in the CDR3. Germline assignment: CDR1 SNHLY and CDR2 FYNNEI. Trimming took 7 bases from V and 6 from J; bases not matched to a gene: 15.